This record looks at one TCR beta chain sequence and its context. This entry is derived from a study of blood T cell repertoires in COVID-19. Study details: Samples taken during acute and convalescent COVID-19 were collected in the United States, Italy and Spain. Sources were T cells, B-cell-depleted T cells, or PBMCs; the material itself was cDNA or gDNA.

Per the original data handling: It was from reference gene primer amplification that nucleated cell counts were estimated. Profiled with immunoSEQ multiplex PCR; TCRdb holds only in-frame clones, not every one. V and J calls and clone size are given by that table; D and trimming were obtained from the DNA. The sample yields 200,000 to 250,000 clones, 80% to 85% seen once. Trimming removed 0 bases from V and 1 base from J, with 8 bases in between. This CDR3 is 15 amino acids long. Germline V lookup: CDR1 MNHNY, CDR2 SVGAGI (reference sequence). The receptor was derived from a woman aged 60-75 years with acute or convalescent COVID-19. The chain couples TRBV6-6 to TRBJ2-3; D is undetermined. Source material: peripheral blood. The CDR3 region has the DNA TGTGCCAGCAGTTACTCGGGCACCGGCACAGATACGCAGTATTTT. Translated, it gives CASSYSGTGTDTQYF.